The present entry profiles one T cell receptor (beta chain) with its context. Its antigen remains unidentified. The sample belongs to a study of PD-1 blockade in classical Hodgkin lymphoma. Across the whole study: A 3 mg/kg intravenous dose of nivolumab was received by patients every 2 weeks. Study results and caveats: Significantly greater TCR diversity emerged by C4D1 in CD4+ cells but not CD8+ cells.

Measured with immunoSEQ multiplex PCR; TCRdb has only the in-frame clones, and not every one. The sample contains 35,000 to 45,000 clones, around 87% of which appear only once. In every patient, relapse followed autologous stem cell transplantation, while exposure to brentuximab vedotin differed. Sequenced here: peripheral blood mononuclear cells (PBMCs), sampled at baseline. The sequence was obtained from a human donor with classical Hodgkin lymphoma.

CDR3 bases: TGTGCCAGCCGATCGGGGGCCGGCACAGATACGCAGTATTTT. This translates into CASRSGAGTDTQYF. The J gene is TRBJ2-3, the V gene TRBV9; D possibly uses TRBD1 or TRBD2 (6 bases each). The CDR3 is made up of 14 amino acids. In germline, CDR1 is SGDLS, CDR2 YYNGEE. Trimming left V 7 bases short and J 1 base short, with 13 bases between.